This TCR beta chain was observed in a study of blood T cell repertoires in COVID-19. About the study: Acute and convalescent COVID-19 specimens originated in the United States, Italy and Spain.

Original methodology: Scientists estimated how many nucleated cells there were by amplifying reference gene primers. Here immunoSEQ multiplex PCR was the method, and the copy in TCRdb shows in-frame clones only, minus some. V and J calls and clone size are copied from that table; D and trimming were computed from the DNA. The sample has approximately 90,000 clones; about four fifths are singletons. Germline loops: CDR1 LNHDA, CDR2 SQIVND (reference sequence). Unmatched junction bases numbered 7, after V lost 4 bases and J lost 0 bases. This CDR3 comprises 18 residues. This chain links TRBV19 with TRBJ2-5; 14 nucleotides match TRBD2. Sequencing used peripheral blood. The receptor was isolated from a man in his 70s with COVID-19, enrolled during active disease. DNA for the CDR3: TGTGCCAGTAGTAGAGGACTAGCGGGAGGCGAGTACCAAGAGACCCAGTACTTC. This encodes CASSRGLAGGEYQETQYF.